The sequence of this T cell receptor (beta chain) was determined in a study of identical twins. Study results and limitations: Reduced insertions were recorded for abundant cord blood beta clonotypes, with no such pattern in memory repertoires. Zero-insertion analyses were open to partial confounding by invariant MAIT and iNKT cells.

The authors used template switching to add a universal primer site and gave cDNA unique molecular identifiers. MiXCR was run by TCRdb on the 5' RACE reads, yielding one entry per CDR3 protein. Of approximately 1.8 million distinct CDR3 sequences in the sample, more than 30% were seen once. The CDR3 is 17 residues long. The ends were cut back, 1 base at V and 4 bases at J, with 17 bases in the middle. Germline CDR1 and CDR2: LGHNA and YNFKEQ. Note on this clonotype: Its cognate antigen is unknown.

J is TRBJ1-5 and V is TRBV4-2; D possibly corresponds to TRBD1 (5 bases). Sequencing used cord blood. The sequence derives from a newborn girl in good health. The CDR3 nucleotides are TGTGCCAGCAGCCAAGGATATGGGGACCGTGCTAATCAGCCCCAGCATTTT. Translated: CASSQGYGDRANQPQHF.